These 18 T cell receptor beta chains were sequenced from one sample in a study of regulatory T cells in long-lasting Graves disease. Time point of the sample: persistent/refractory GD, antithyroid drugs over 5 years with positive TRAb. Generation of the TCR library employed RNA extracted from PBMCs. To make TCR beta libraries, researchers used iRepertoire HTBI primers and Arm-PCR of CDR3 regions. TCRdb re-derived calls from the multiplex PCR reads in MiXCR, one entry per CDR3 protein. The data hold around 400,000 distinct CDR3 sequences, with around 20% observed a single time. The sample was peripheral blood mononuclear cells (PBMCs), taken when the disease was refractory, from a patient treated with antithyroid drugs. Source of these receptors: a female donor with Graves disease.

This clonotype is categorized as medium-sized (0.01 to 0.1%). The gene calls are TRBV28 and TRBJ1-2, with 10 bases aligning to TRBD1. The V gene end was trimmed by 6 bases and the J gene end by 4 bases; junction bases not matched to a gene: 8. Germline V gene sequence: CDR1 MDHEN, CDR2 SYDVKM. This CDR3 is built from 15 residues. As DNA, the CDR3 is TGTGCCAGCAGACTGAAGGGACAGGGGACCTATGGCTACACCTTC. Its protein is CASRLKGQGTYGYTF.

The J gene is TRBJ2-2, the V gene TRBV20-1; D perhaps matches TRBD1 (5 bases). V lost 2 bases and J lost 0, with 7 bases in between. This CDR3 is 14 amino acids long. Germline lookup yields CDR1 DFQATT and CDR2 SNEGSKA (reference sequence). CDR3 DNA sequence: TGCAGTGCTAGACAGGGCGCGAACACCGGGGAGCTGTTTTTT. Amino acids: CSARQGANTGELFF.

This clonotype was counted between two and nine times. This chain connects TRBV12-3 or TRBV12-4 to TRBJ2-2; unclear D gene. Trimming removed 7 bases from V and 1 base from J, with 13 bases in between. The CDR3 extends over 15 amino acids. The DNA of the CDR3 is TGTGCCAGCAATCAAAGAGCCGAGAACACCGGGGAGCTGTTTTTT. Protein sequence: CASNQRAENTGELFF.

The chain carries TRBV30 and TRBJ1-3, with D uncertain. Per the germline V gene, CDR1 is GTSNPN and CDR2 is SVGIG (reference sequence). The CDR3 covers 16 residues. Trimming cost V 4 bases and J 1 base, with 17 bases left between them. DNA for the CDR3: TGTGCCTGGATTATTTCATTCGGCGGTTCTGGAAACACCATATATTTT. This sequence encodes CAWIISFGGSGNTIYF.

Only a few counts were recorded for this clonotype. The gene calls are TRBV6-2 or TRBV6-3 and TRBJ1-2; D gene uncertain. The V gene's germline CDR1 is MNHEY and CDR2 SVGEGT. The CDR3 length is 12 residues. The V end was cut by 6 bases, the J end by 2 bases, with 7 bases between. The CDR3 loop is CASSTQNYGYTF. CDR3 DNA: TGTGCCAGCAGCACACAGAACTATGGCTACACCTTC.

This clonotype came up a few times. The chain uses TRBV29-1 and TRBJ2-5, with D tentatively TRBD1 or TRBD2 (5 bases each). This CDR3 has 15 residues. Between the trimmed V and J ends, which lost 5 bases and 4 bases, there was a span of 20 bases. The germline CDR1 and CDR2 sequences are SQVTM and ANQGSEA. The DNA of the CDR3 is TGCAGCGTTTTTTTCTCGCCTCGGGACGTAGAGACCCAGTACTTC. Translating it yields CSVFFSPRDVETQYF. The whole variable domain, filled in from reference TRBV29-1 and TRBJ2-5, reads SAVISQKPSRDICQRGTSLTIQCQVDSQVTMMFWYRQQPGQSLTLIATANQGSEATYESGFVIDKFPISRPNLTFSTLTVSNMSPEDSSIYLCSVFFSPRDVETQYFGPGTRLLVL.

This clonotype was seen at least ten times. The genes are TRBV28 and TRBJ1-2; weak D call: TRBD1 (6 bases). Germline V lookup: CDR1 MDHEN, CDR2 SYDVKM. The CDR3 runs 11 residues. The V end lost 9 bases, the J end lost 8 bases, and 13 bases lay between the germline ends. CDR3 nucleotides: TGTGCCAGTAGGGGGACGAGGGGCTACACCTTC. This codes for CASRGTRGYTF.

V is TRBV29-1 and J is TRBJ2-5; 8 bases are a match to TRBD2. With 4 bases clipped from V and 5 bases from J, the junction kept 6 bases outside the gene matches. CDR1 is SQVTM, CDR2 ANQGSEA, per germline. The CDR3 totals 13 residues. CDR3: CSVAGTSWETQYF. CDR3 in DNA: TGCAGCGTTGCCGGGACTAGTTGGGAGACCCAGTACTTC.

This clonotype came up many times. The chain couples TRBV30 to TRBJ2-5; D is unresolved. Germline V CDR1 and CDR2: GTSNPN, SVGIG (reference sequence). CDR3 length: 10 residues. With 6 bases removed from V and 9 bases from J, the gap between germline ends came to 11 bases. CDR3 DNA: TGTGCCTGCTGCCCCCAGGCCCAGTACTTC. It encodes CACCPQAQYF. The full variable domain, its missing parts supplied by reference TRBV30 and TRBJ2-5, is SQTIHQWPATLVQPVGSPLSLECTVEGTSNPNLYWYRQAAGRGLQLLFYSVGIGQISSEVPQNLSASRPQDRQFILSSKKLLLSDSGFYLCACCPQAQYFGPGTRLLVL.

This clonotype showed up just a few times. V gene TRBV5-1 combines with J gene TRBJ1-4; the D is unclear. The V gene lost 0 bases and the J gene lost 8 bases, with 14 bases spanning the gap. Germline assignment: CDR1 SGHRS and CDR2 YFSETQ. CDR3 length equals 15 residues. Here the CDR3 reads CASSLGAVRTEKLFF. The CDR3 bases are TGCGCCAGCAGCTTGGGGGCCGTCAGAACAGAAAAACTGTTTTTT.

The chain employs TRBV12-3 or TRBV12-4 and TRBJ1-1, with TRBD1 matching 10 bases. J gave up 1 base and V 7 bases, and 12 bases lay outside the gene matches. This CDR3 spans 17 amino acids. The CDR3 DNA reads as TGTGCCAGCACCCTAGTGATGACAGGGGGCCCGAACACTGAAGCTTTCTTT. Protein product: CASTLVMTGGPNTEAFF.

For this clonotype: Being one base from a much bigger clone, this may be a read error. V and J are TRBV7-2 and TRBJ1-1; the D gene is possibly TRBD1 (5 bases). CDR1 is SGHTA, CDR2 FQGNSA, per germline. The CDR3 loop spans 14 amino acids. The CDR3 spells CASSPAGFSTEASF. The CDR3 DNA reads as TGTGCCAGCAGCCCGGCAGGGTTTAGCACTGAAGCTTCCTTT.

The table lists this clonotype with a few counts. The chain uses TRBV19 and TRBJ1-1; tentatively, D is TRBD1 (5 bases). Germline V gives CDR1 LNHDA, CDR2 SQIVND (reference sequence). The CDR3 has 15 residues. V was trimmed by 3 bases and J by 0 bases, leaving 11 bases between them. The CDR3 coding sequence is TGTGCCAGTAGTATTCAGGGTACCATGAACACTGAAGCTTTCTTT. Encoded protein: CASSIQGTMNTEAFF.

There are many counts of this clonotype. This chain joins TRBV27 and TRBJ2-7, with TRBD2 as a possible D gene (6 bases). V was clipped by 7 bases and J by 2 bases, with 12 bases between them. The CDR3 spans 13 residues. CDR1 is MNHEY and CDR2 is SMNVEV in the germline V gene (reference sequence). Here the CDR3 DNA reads TGTGCCAGCATAGGGAGGTCGACCTACGAGCAGTACTTC. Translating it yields CASIGRSTYEQYF.

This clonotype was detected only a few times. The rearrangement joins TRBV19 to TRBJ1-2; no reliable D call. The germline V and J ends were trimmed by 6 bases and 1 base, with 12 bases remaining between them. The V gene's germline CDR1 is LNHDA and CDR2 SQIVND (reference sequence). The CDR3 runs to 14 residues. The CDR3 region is CASRFDSRNYGYTF. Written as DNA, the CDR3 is TGTGCCAGTAGATTCGACTCCCGTAACTATGGCTACACCTTC.

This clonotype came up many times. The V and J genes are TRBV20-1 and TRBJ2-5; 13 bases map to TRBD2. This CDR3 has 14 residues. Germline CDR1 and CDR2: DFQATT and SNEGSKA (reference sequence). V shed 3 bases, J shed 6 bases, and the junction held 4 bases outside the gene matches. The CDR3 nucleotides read TGCAGTGCTAGTGAACTAGCGGGAGGGCAGACCCAGTACTTC. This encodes CSASELAGGQTQYF.

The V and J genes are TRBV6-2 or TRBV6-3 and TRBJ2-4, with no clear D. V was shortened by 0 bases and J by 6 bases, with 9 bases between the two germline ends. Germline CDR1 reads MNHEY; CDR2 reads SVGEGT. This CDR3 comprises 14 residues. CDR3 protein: CASSYSGISNIQYF. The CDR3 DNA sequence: TGTGCCAGCAGTTACTCGGGCATCTCAAACATTCAGTACTTC.

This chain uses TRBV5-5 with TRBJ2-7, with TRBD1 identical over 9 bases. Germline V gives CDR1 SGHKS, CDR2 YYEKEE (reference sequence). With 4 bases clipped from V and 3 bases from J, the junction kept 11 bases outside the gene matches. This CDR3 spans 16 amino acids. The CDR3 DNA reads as TGTGCCAGCAGCCGGGGACAGGGAGTCTCCCACTACGAGCAGTACTTC. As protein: CASSRGQGVSHYEQYF.